Each of the 13 T cell receptor beta chains below was sequenced from the same sample in a study of blood T cell repertoires in COVID-19. Using immunoSEQ multiplex PCR, the repertoire was profiled, and TCRdb retains in-frame clones only, with some absent. Found here are fewer than 250,000 clones, over 80% of them singletons; the top ten hold 6.8%. The sequenced sample consisted of PBMCs or T cells enriched from blood (not recorded which). Source of these receptors: a woman aged 40 to 50 who had recovered from COVID-19.

The chain has TRBV29-1 and TRBJ1-3, with a possible D match to TRBD1 (5 bases). Trimming took off 6 bases at V and 1 base at J, with 10 bases between the two ends. The CDR3 is 13 amino acids. The V gene's germline CDR1 is SQVTM and CDR2 ANQGSEA. The CDR3 DNA follows: TGCAGCGTCCAGCGGGGGTCTGGAAACACCATATATTTT. It is translated as CSVQRGSGNTIYF.

Here the CDR3 reads CASSWSWGLSYEQYF. DNA for the CDR3: TGTGCCAGTAGTTGGAGTTGGGGCCTCTCCTACGAGCAGTACTTC. The chain is built from TRBV19 and TRBJ2-7, with a weak D call TRBD1 (5 bases). This CDR3 is built from 15 residues. From germline, CDR1 is LNHDA and CDR2 SQIVND (reference sequence). Deletions cut 5 bases from V and 0 bases from J, with 14 bases between. The whole variable domain, remainder taken from reference TRBV19 and TRBJ2-7, is DGGITQSPKYLFRKEGQNVTLSCEQNLNHDAMYWYRQDPGQGLRLIYYSQIVNDFQKGDIAEGYSVSREKKESFPLTVTSAQKNPTAFYLCASSWSWGLSYEQYFGPGTRLTVT.

The J gene is TRBJ2-7, the V gene TRBV3-1 (or the pseudogene TRBV3-2); no clear D gene. The V gene's germline CDR1 is LGHDT and CDR2 YNNKEL (reference sequence). This CDR3 region has 14 residues. V lost 8 bases to trimming and J lost 3 bases, with 17 bases between them. The CDR3 reads CASSLRGANYEQYF. CDR3 DNA sequence: TGTGCCAGCTCCCTCAGAGGCGCCAACTACGAGCAGTACTTC.

The rearrangement links TRBV2 to TRBJ2-2, with 7 bases that match TRBD2. The CDR3 loop spans 16 amino acids. In germline, CDR1 is SNHLY, CDR2 FYNNEI. V lost 2 bases, J lost 4 bases, and 7 bases stayed unmatched. The CDR3 loop is CASSERRTGGTGELFF. CDR3 coding DNA: TGTGCCAGCAGTGAACGTCGGACGGGGGGCACCGGGGAGCTGTTTTTT.

The chain has TRBV3-1 (or the pseudogene TRBV3-2) and TRBJ1-2; D unresolved. CDR3 length equals 13 residues. Germline lookup yields CDR1 LGHDT and CDR2 YNNKEL (reference sequence). Trimming stripped 4 bases from V and 4 bases from J, with 10 bases between. CDR3 amino acids: CASSLGGFYGYTF. In nucleotides, the CDR3 is TGTGCCAGCAGCCTCGGAGGTTTCTATGGCTACACCTTC.

A few counts support this clone. The rearrangement links TRBV19 to TRBJ1-5; D not certain. Germline V gene sequence: CDR1 LNHDA, CDR2 SQIVND (reference sequence). The CDR3 loop spans 15 amino acids. V lost 5 bases, J lost 1 base, and 12 bases lay in between. CDR3 amino acids: CASSQMTTSNQPQHF. The DNA for the CDR3 is TGTGCCAGTAGTCAAATGACAACCAGCAATCAGCCCCAGCATTTT.

This chain joins TRBV11-2 and TRBJ2-2; 7 nucleotides line up with TRBD2. The ends lost 5 bases at V and 2 bases at J; junction bases unmatched: 11. The CDR3 has 17 amino acids. Germline loops: CDR1 SGHAT, CDR2 FQNNGV. The CDR3 bases are TGTGCCAGCAGCCCCCGAGTGGGAGGGATTAACACCGGGGAGCTGTTTTTT. It specifies CASSPRVGGINTGELFF.

This chain connects TRBV23-1 to TRBJ1-6; D is unresolved. TRBV23-1 is flagged as an ORF with uncertain function. V lost 2 bases and J lost 7, with 12 bases in between. The CDR3 loop spans 15 amino acids. The CDR3: CASSQTTAENSPLHF. The CDR3 coding sequence is TGCGCCAGCAGTCAAACGACTGCTGAGAATTCACCCCTCCACTTT.

V usage is TRBV7-2 and J usage is TRBJ2-4, with D possibly being TRBD2 (6 bases). The germline V gene has CDR1 SGHTA and CDR2 FQGNSA. There are 19 residues in the CDR3. The ends were cut back, 5 bases at V and 3 bases at J, with 26 bases in the middle. The CDR3: CASSRSVGGWGTNKNIQYF. The CDR3 DNA is TGTGCCAGCAGCCGCTCGGTTGGGGGGTGGGGGACGAACAAAAACATTCAGTACTTC. The full variable domain, in which reference TRBV7-2 and TRBJ2-4 provide the parts outside the CDR3, is GAGVSQSPSNKVTEKGKDVELRCDPISGHTALYWYRQSLGQGLEFLIYFQGNSAPDKSGLPSDRFSAERTGGSVSTLTIQRTQQEDSAVYLCASSRSVGGWGTNKNIQYFGAGTRLSVL.

This chain connects TRBV19 to TRBJ2-2; no firm D call. The germline V gene encodes CDR1 LNHDA and CDR2 SQIVND (reference sequence). This CDR3 spans 14 amino acids. V was cut by 1 base and J by 3 bases, with 6 bases left in between. The CDR3 reads CASSIGDYTGELFF. The DNA of the CDR3 is TGTGCCAGTAGTATAGGTGACTACACCGGGGAGCTGTTTTTT.

V and J are TRBV28 and TRBJ2-5; 7 nucleotides align to TRBD2. Germline V gene lookup returns CDR1 MDHEN and CDR2 SYDVKM. Trimming cost V 1 base and J 5 bases; bases outside gene matches: 7. CDR3 length equals 15 residues. The CDR3 sequence is CASSLYGGAGETQYF. The CDR3 nucleotides read TGTGCCAGCAGTTTATATGGGGGAGCGGGGGAGACCCAGTACTTC.

The DNA for the CDR3 is TGTGCCAGTAGCCTACTCCCGGGACAGGGGAGTAACTATGGCTACACCTTC. Amino acid sequence: CASSLLPGQGSNYGYTF. This chain uses TRBV19 with TRBJ1-2, with 10 positions matching TRBD1. The CDR3 totals 17 residues. V lost 6 bases and J lost 1; bases outside the gene matches: 11. Germline V gives CDR1 LNHDA, CDR2 SQIVND (reference sequence).

The rearrangement joins TRBV28 to TRBJ1-1; 7 bases are a match to TRBD1. J lost 8 bases, V lost 7 bases, and 4 bases had no gene match. The CDR3 spans 11 residues. Germline lookup yields CDR1 MDHEN and CDR2 SYDVKM. The CDR3 coding sequence is TGTGCCAGCACCTCGGACAGGGAAGCTTTCTTT. Translation gives CASTSDREAFF.